What follows are 29 T cell receptor beta chains derived from one specimen sequenced in a study of control samples from healthy donors and cancer patients. Only in-frame clones appear in the TCRdb table, and some are missing; sequencing was by immunoSEQ multiplex PCR. In the table there are fewer than 150,000 clones, around 90% of which are singletons. Material for sequencing was blood. The source of these receptors is a young man in good health.

The rearrangement links TRBV6-6 to TRBJ2-7; 7 bases agree with TRBD2. The CDR3 has 15 residues. From germline, CDR1 is MNHNY and CDR2 SVGAGI (reference sequence). With 5 bases clipped from V and 5 bases from J, the junction kept 12 bases outside the gene matches. CDR3: CASSGLGGRGDEQYF. CDR3 bases: TGTGCCAGCAGTGGCCTTGGGGGACGGGGGGACGAGCAGTACTTC.

The chain carries TRBV5-1 and TRBJ1-1, with a tentative D call TRBD1 (5 bases). The germline gives CDR1 SGHRS, CDR2 YFSETQ. V lost 2 bases to trimming and J lost 5 bases, with 13 bases between them. The CDR3 runs to 14 residues. The DNA for the CDR3 is TGCGCCAGCAGCTTACAGGTTGATGGGACTGAAGCTTTCTTT. It codes for CASSLQVDGTEAFF.

The chain is built from TRBV2 and TRBJ2-5; D uncertain. V lost 7 bases, J lost 0 bases, and 15 bases lay in between. There are 15 residues in the CDR3. From germline, CDR1 is SNHLY and CDR2 FYNNEI. CDR3 bases: TGTGCCAGCATCCGGTTCCTCGGTTACCAAGAGACCCAGTACTTC. Translating gives CASIRFLGYQETQYF.

This chain links TRBV6-5 with TRBJ2-5; perhaps D is TRBD1 or TRBD2 (5 bases each). The germline CDR1 and CDR2 sequences are MNHEY and SVGAGI. This CDR3 is built from 13 residues. V lost 8 bases and J 4 bases, leaving 14 bases between the germline ends. The CDR3 nucleotides are TGTGCCAGCCGCCCCCTGGGGGTAGAGACCCAGTACTTC. It is translated as CASRPLGVETQYF.

The chain combines TRBV20-1 with TRBJ2-7; D gene uncertain. This CDR3 is 12 amino acids long. The germline V gene encodes CDR1 DFQATT and CDR2 SNEGSKA (reference sequence). Trimming shortened V by 5 bases and J by 6 bases, and 14 bases separated the two germline ends. The CDR3 bases are TGCAGTGCTGGTGGTGGCCTAGGCGAGCAGTACTTC. Residues: CSAGGGLGEQYF.

This chain uses TRBV15 with TRBJ2-3, with D possibly called TRBD1 or TRBD2 (6 bases each). V was trimmed by 2 bases and J by 7 bases, leaving 25 bases between them. The length of the CDR3 is 18 residues. The germline gives CDR1 LNHNV, CDR2 YYDKDF (reference sequence). In DNA, the CDR3 is TGTGCCACCAGCAGATCTTTTTTCGCGGCGCGGAGGGGGAATACGCAGTATTTT. Amino acid sequence: CATSRSFFAARRGNTQYF.

The chain joins TRBV4-1 to TRBJ2-1; perhaps D is TRBD1 or TRBD2 (5 bases each). Germline values: CDR1 MGHRA, CDR2 YSYEKL. CDR3 length equals 18 residues. Trimming left V 0 bases short and J 4 bases short, with 19 bases between. The CDR3 protein is CASSQDGWVFGGYNEQFF. The CDR3 DNA reads as TGCGCCAGCAGCCAAGATGGGTGGGTGTTTGGGGGATACAATGAGCAGTTCTTC.

The chain carries TRBV2 and TRBJ1-1; D possibly corresponds to TRBD1 (6 bases). There are 15 residues in the CDR3. V dropped 10 bases and J dropped 4 bases, with 22 bases sitting between them. Germline CDR1 and CDR2: SNHLY and FYNNEI. The CDR3 DNA reads as TGTGCCACCTCCCAGGGGACCTTCAGGGGCACTGAAGCTTTCTTT. Its translation: CATSQGTFRGTEAFF.

A few counts support this clone. The chain is built from TRBV6-6 and TRBJ1-6, with a possible D match to TRBD1 (5 bases). This CDR3 comprises 13 residues. The V gene's germline CDR1 is MNHNY and CDR2 SVGAGI (reference sequence). Deletions cut 6 bases from V and 3 bases from J, with 6 bases between. The CDR3: CASRGDYNSPLHF. CDR3 coding DNA: TGTGCCAGCAGGGGGGACTATAATTCACCCCTCCACTTT.

V and J are TRBV4-1 and TRBJ1-6; D not certain. The CDR3 is 16 amino acids. V was shortened by 2 bases and J by 3 bases, with 11 bases between the two germline ends. CDR1 is MGHRA and CDR2 is YSYEKL in the germline V gene. CDR3 nucleotide sequence: TGCGCCAGCAGCCAACCCGAGGCGGTCTATAATTCACCCCTCCACTTT. Its protein product is CASSQPEAVYNSPLHF.

The chain combines TRBV19 with TRBJ1-2; D is perhaps TRBD1 (5 bases). The length of the CDR3 is 15 residues. Trimming took 5 bases from V and 4 from J, leaving 17 bases between them. CDR1 is LNHDA and CDR2 is SQIVND in the germline V gene (reference sequence). The CDR3 sequence: CASSHSRGRRYGYTF. The CDR3 DNA sequence: TGTGCCAGTAGTCACAGCCGGGGACGGCGCTATGGCTACACCTTC.

The chain uses TRBV5-1 and TRBJ1-1, with a possible D match to TRBD1 (5 bases). The ends were cut back, 3 bases at V and 1 base at J, with 7 bases in the middle. Per the germline V gene, CDR1 is SGHRS and CDR2 is YFSETQ. CDR3 length: 13 amino acids. CDR3 residues: CASSSTGNTEAFF. The DNA of the CDR3 is TGCGCCAGCAGCTCAACAGGGAACACTGAAGCTTTCTTT.

V and J are TRBV18 and TRBJ1-4, with 11 bases identical to TRBD1. Germline values: CDR1 KGHSH, CDR2 LQKENI. J was trimmed by 8 bases and V by 3 bases; bases with no gene match: 5. The CDR3 loop spans 15 amino acids. CDR3 DNA: TGTGCCAGCTCACCCTTGGACAGGGGGCGAGAAAAACTGTTTTTT. Its protein product is CASSPLDRGREKLFF.

CDR3 region: CASKLEGGEETQYF. The CDR3 DNA reads TGTGCCAGCAAACTGGAAGGGGGGGAAGAGACCCAGTACTTC. This chain links TRBV2 with TRBJ2-5; TRBD2 is a possible D gene (7 bases). Germline CDR1 SNHLY, CDR2 FYNNEI. The CDR3 extends over 14 amino acids. Trimming shortened V by 7 bases and J by 3 bases, and 15 bases separated the two germline ends.

The rearrangement uses TRBV9 and TRBJ2-1; 16 nucleotides match TRBD2. This CDR3 spans 16 amino acids. In germline, CDR1 is SGDLS, CDR2 YYNGEE. J lost 5 bases, V lost 3 bases, and 2 bases had no gene match. The chain's CDR3 is CASSAGLAGGHNEQFF. CDR3 sequence (DNA): TGTGCCAGCAGCGCGGGACTAGCGGGGGGGCACAATGAGCAGTTCTTC.

V is TRBV5-1 and J is TRBJ2-2; 11 nucleotides agree with TRBD1. V lost 1 base, J lost 8 bases, and 7 bases stayed unmatched. Per the germline V gene, CDR1 is SGHRS and CDR2 is YFSETQ. This CDR3 is 16 amino acids long. This CDR3 is CASSLFSGQGAGELFF. The DNA of the CDR3 is TGCGCCAGCAGCTTGTTTTCCGGACAGGGGGCGGGGGAGCTGTTTTTT.

The chain links TRBV6-4 to TRBJ2-3; no clear D. This CDR3 is 15 amino acids long. In germline, CDR1 is MRHNA, CDR2 SNTAGT. V gave up 0 bases and J gave up 0 bases, with 7 bases separating them. The CDR3 nucleotides read TGTGCCAGCAGTGACTCTTCCGCTAGCACAGATACGCAGTATTTT. Its translation: CASSDSSASTDTQYF.

The rearrangement uses TRBV5-1 and TRBJ1-4; 7 bases fit TRBD1. Unmatched junction bases numbered 11, after V lost 7 bases and J lost 2 bases. The CDR3 sequence is 16 residues long. Per the germline V gene, CDR1 is SGHRS and CDR2 is YFSETQ. This CDR3 reads CASRPTGLVTNEKLFF. DNA for the CDR3: TGCGCCAGCCGCCCGACAGGGTTGGTTACTAATGAAAAACTGTTTTTT.

This chain links TRBV5-1 with TRBJ1-3, with 9 bases identical to TRBD1. The CDR3 length is 19 residues. V was pared by 4 bases and J by 0 bases, with 14 bases of the junction left unmatched. CDR1 is SGHRS and CDR2 is YFSETQ in the germline V gene. CDR3 DNA: TGCGCCAGCAGCCCCCGCTTCGAGACGGACAGGGGCTCTGGAAACACCATATATTTT. Translated: CASSPRFETDRGSGNTIYF.

The chain joins TRBV7-8 to TRBJ1-5, with 9 bases aligning to TRBD1. The CDR3 totals 14 residues. Germline V gene lookup returns CDR1 SGHVS and CDR2 FQNEAQ. V lost 2 bases and J lost 7; bases outside the gene matches: 3. CDR3 loop: CASSLTGGPQPQHF. The CDR3 nucleotides are TGTGCCAGCAGCTTAACAGGGGGCCCCCAGCCCCAGCATTTT.

The genes are TRBV5-1 and TRBJ2-5; D is undetermined. The germline gives CDR1 SGHRS, CDR2 YFSETQ. The CDR3 spans 14 residues. Trimming took 1 base from V and 3 from J, leaving 10 bases between them. CDR3 in amino acids: CASSLTSAEETQYF. CDR3 DNA sequence: TGCGCCAGCAGCTTGACTTCGGCAGAAGAGACCCAGTACTTC.

The V call is TRBV14, the J call TRBJ2-2, with TRBD1 identical over 10 bases. This CDR3 is built from 17 residues. After removal of 4 bases from V and 8 bases from J, the junction contained 13 bases not matched to a gene. Germline V lookup: CDR1 SGHDN, CDR2 FVKESK. CDR3 bases: TGTGCCAGCAGCCGCACCGGGACAGGGGTTTTATCGGGGGAGCTGTTTTTT. Its protein is CASSRTGTGVLSGELFF.

The chain combines TRBV6-5 with TRBJ1-2, with a weak D call TRBD1 (6 bases). Germline assignment: CDR1 MNHEY and CDR2 SVGAGI. Between the trimmed V and J ends, which lost 6 bases and 7 bases, there was a span of 18 bases. The CDR3 length is 14 residues. CDR3 protein: CASRGRGLVGGYTF. The CDR3 coding sequence is TGTGCCAGCAGGGGCAGGGGTCTTGTAGGTGGCTACACCTTC.

The chain is built from TRBV27 and TRBJ1-6; D unclear. The length of the CDR3 is 16 residues. Germline V gene sequence: CDR1 MNHEY, CDR2 SMNVEV (reference sequence). The ends were cut back, 2 bases at V and 4 bases at J, with 12 bases in the middle. The CDR3 region is CASSLKWTDYNSPLHF. The CDR3 DNA is TGTGCCAGCAGTTTAAAGTGGACGGATTATAATTCACCCCTCCACTTT.

V is TRBV6-1 and J is TRBJ2-5; TRBD2 matches at 7 bases. Germline CDR1 MNHNS, CDR2 SASEGT. The CDR3 length is 17 residues. V trimming: 2 bases; J trimming: 5 bases; junction bases outside the gene matches: 14. For the CDR3, the DNA is TGTGCCAGCAGTGAATCCAGGTCCGAGCGGGGTTGGGAGACCCAGTACTTC. Residues: CASSESRSERGWETQYF.

V gene TRBV5-4 combines with J gene TRBJ1-2; perhaps TRBD1 as D (5 bases). The germline gives CDR1 SGHNT, CDR2 YYREEE (reference sequence). V lost 3 bases and J 2 bases, leaving 11 bases between the germline ends. The CDR3 is 14 amino acids. The CDR3 reads CASSWGRGNYGYTF. CDR3 nucleotides: TGTGCCAGCAGCTGGGGACGAGGGAACTATGGCTACACCTTC.

J is TRBJ1-4 and V is TRBV18; TRBD1 matches at 9 bases. The CDR3 spans 13 residues. Germline V gene lookup returns CDR1 KGHSH and CDR2 LQKENI. Losses at the gene ends were 5 bases for V and 10 bases for J; bases not matched to a gene: 5. DNA of the CDR3: TGTGCCAGCTCAGGGACAGGGCCCCGAAAACTGTTTTTT. It yields the protein CASSGTGPRKLFF.

The V and J genes are TRBV6-1 and TRBJ1-2; no definite D call. The germline V gene has CDR1 MNHNS and CDR2 SASEGT. V was trimmed by 3 bases and J by 4 bases, leaving 3 bases between them. The CDR3 contains 11 residues. DNA of the CDR3: TGTGCCAGCAGTGAGAGCTATGGCTACACCTTC. Translating it yields CASSESYGYTF.

The chain couples TRBV6-5 to TRBJ2-7; 7 nucleotides align to TRBD1. Germline trimming cut 6 bases from V and 0 bases from J; bases unmatched to any gene: 5. Germline loops: CDR1 MNHEY, CDR2 SVGAGI. The CDR3 extends over 14 amino acids. Written as DNA, the CDR3 is TGTGCCAGCAGATCAGGGGGAAGCTCCTACGAGCAGTACTTC. As protein: CASRSGGSSYEQYF.